Only one count was recorded for the clone carrying this T cell receptor beta chain. Its antigen is as yet unknown. This specimen belongs to a study of cytomegalovirus exposure and HLA in healthy donors. The study's findings and limits: Using a false discovery rate of 0.05, a later analysis showed that 16,000 or so TCR beta sequences were associated with HLA alleles. Among CMV-associated TCR beta chains, most appeared HLA-restricted in a later analysis. Confirmation in vitro established that three CMV-associated chains were specific for CMV antigens.

Germline CDR1 and CDR2: SEHNR and FQNEAQ (reference sequence). V dropped 5 bases and J dropped 4; count of bases not matched to a gene: 7. This CDR3 has 15 residues. Vbeta (60) and Jbeta (13) primers were used in the PCR. Sequencing was performed with immunoSEQ multiplex PCR; in TCRdb, only in-frame clones are kept and a portion is missing. The sample yields some 130,000 clones, 87% seen once. The chain has TRBV7-9 and TRBJ2-1; 8 bases are shared with TRBD1. The clonotype was recovered from a woman aged 25-40 years in good health and CMV-seronegative. The sample comprised PBMCs. The CDR3 loop is CASSPGQGLYNEQFF. The CDR3 nucleotides are TGTGCCAGCAGCCCCGGACAGGGCCTTTACAATGAGCAGTTCTTC.